This record concerns one T cell receptor beta chain sequence. The antigen is not known. CDR1 and CDR2 from the germline V gene are SEHNR and FQNEAQ (reference sequence). This CDR3 has 13 amino acids. With 5 bases removed from V and 11 bases from J, the gap between germline ends came to 19 bases. Assay used: immunoSEQ multiplex PCR; TCRdb lists only in-frame clones, some missing. This table has approximately 160,000 clones, approximately 89% appearing once. This specimen belongs to a study of T cell responses to AZD1222 COVID-19 vaccine. Study-level points and caveats: Unmutated variant regions are reportedly the target of nearly half of TCRs that are spike-specific. Donor demographics were predominantly white British with a female majority; clonal diversity may be underestimated. An increase in Spike-specific TCR breadth and depth was observed after two AZD1222 doses. Spike-spanning, vaccine-associated CD4 TCRs were dominant at 160-218 and 743-854.

The specimen was peripheral blood, collected on day 0 of AZD1222 vaccination. The source is an adult in good health. The genes are TRBV7-9 and TRBJ2-7; either TRBD1 or TRBD2 may supply D (5 bases each). The CDR3 is CASSPTPGTVKYF. The CDR3 DNA reads as TGTGCCAGCAGCCCGACCCCCGGGACCGTCAAGTACTTC.